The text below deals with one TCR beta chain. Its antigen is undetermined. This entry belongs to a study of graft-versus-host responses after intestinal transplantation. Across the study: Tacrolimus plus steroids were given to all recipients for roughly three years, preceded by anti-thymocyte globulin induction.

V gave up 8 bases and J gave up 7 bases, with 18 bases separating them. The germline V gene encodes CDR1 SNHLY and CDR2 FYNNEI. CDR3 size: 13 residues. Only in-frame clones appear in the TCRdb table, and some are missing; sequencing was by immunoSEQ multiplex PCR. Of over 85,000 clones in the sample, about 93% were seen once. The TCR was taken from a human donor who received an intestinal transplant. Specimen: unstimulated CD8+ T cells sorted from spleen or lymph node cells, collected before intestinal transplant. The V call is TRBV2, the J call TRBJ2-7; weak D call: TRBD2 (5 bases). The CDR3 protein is CASGYYRGKEQYF. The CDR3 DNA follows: TGTGCCAGCGGGTACTATCGGGGTAAGGAGCAGTACTTC.